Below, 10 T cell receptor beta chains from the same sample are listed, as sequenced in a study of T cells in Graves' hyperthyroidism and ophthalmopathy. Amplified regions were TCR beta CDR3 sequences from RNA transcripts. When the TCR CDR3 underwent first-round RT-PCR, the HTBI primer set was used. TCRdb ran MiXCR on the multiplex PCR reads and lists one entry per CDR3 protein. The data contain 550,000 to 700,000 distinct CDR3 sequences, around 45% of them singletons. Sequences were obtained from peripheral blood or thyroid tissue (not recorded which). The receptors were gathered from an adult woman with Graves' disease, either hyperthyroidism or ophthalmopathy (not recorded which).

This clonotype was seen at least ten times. The CDR3 bases are TGTGCCAGCAGACATCCGGGACAGGGACCTGGAAACACCATATATTTT. Translation gives CASRHPGQGPGNTIYF. This chain uses TRBV6-2 or TRBV6-3 with TRBJ1-3; TRBD1 matches 9 bases. From germline, CDR1 is MNHEY and CDR2 SVGEGT. After removal of 6 bases from V and 2 bases from J, the junction contained 8 bases not matched to a gene. The CDR3 is 16 residues long.

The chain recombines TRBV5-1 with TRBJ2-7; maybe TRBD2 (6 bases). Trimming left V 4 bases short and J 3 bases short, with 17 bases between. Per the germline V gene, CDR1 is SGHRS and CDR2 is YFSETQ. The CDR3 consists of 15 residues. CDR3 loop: CASSPTRTGGYEQYF. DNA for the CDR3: TGCGCCAGCAGCCCGACGAGGACCGGGGGCTACGAGCAGTACTTC.

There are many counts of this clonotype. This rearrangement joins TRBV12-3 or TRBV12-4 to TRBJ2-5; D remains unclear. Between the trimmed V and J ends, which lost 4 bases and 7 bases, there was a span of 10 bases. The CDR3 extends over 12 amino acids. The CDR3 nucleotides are TGTGCCAGCAGTTCCCCGGTTGGGACCCAGTACTTC. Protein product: CASSSPVGTQYF.

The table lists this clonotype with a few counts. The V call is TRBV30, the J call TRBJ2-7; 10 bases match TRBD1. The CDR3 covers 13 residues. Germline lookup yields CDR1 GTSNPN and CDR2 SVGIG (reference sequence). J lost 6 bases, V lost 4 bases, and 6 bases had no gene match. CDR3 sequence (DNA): TGTGCCTGGACACTGACAGGGGGCTCCGAGCAGTACTTC. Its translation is CAWTLTGGSEQYF.

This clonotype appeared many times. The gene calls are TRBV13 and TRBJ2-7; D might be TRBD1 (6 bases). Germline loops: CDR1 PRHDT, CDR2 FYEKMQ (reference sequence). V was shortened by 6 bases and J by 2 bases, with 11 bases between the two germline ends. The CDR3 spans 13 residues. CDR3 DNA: TGTGCCAGCAGACAAACAGGGACCTACGAGCAGTACTTC. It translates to CASRQTGTYEQYF.

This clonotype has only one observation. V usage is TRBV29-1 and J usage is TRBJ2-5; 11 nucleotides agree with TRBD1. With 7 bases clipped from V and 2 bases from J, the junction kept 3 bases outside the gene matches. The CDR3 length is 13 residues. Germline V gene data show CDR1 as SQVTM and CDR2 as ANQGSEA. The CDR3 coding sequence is TGCAGCGCCGGGACAGGGGGGCAAGAGACCCAGTACTTC. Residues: CSAGTGGQETQYF. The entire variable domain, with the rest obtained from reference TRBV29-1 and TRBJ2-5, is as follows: SAVISQKPSRDICQRGTSLTIQCQVDSQVTMMFWYRQQPGQSLTLIATANQGSEATYESGFVIDKFPISRPNLTFSTLTVSNMSPEDSSIYLCSAGTGGQETQYFGPGTRLLVL.

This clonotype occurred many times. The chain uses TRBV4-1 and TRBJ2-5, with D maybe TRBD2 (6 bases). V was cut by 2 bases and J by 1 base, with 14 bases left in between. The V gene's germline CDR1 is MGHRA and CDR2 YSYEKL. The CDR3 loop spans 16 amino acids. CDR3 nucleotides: TGCGCCAGCAGCCAAAGGGCGGGACTGCGCCAAGAGACCCAGTACTTC. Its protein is CASSQRAGLRQETQYF.

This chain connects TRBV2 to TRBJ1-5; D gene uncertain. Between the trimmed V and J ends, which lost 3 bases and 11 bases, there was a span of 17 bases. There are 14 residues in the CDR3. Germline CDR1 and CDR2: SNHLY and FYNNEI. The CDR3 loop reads CASSDPIAGGTQHF. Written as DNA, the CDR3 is TGTGCCAGCAGTGACCCCATAGCGGGAGGGACCCAGCATTTT.

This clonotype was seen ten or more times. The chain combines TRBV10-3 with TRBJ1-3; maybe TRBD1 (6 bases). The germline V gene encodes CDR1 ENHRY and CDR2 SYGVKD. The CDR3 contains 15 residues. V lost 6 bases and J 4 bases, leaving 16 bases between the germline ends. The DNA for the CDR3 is TGTGCCATCAGCGCCGTGGGGGGGCCGGGAAACACCATATATTTT. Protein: CAISAVGGPGNTIYF.

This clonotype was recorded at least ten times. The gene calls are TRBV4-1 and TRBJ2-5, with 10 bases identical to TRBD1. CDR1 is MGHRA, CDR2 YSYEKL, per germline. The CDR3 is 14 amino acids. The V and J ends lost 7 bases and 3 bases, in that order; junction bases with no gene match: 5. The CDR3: CASNPGQGKETQYF. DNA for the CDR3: TGCGCCAGCAACCCGGGACAGGGGAAAGAGACCCAGTACTTC.